This T cell receptor beta chain comes out of a study of Ad26.COV2.S vaccination and SARS-CoV-2 variants. Study summary: In the study, Ad26.COV2.S was injected intramuscularly once, or twice 56 days apart.

The germline gives CDR1 SGHVS, CDR2 FQNEAQ. The CDR3 length is 13 residues. V was cut by 7 bases and J by 0 bases, with 8 bases left in between. Points from the study as a whole: Analyses that measured TCR breadth and depth may have underestimated total T cell responses. Substantial breadth was reported for post-vaccination spike-specific CD8+ and CD4+ T cells.

Points on this clone: Antigen unknown.

Specified treatment: 19 received Ad26.COV2.S at low or high dose, single or two shots; about 5 received placebo; per-sample allocation not given. Sampling happened 63 days after the first vaccine or placebo injection. Assay: immunoSEQ multiplex PCR; the TCRdb copy retains only in-frame clones and omits some. The sample consists of over 400,000 clones, around 91% of them appearing once. This clonotype was sampled from a person between 18 and 65 years old who received the Ad26.COV2.S COVID-19 vaccine or a placebo. This chain links TRBV7-8 with TRBJ2-3; no clear D gene. This specimen was peripheral blood, taken in a trial of Ad26.COV2.S vaccine versus placebo. The DNA for the CDR3 is TGTGCCAGCAACCACGCTAGCACAGATACGCAGTATTTT. Translating gives CASNHASTDTQYF.